This T cell receptor (beta chain) was observed in a study of blood T cell repertoires in COVID-19. Trimming removed 0 bases at V and 5 bases at J, with 10 bases between. CDR1 LNHNV and CDR2 YYDKDF come from the germline V gene (reference sequence). The CDR3 sequence is 14 residues long. TCRdb keeps only in-frame clones here, not all; method: immunoSEQ multiplex PCR. The data show about 190,000 clones, almost 80% seen once. This chain connects TRBV15 to TRBJ1-1; no definite D call. The sequencing sample was made of peripheral blood. This TCR derives from a man between 60 and 75 years old with active or convalescent COVID-19. This CDR3 is CATSRDRSRTEAFF. The DNA of the CDR3 is TGTGCCACCAGCAGAGATCGGAGCCGGACTGAAGCTTTCTTT.